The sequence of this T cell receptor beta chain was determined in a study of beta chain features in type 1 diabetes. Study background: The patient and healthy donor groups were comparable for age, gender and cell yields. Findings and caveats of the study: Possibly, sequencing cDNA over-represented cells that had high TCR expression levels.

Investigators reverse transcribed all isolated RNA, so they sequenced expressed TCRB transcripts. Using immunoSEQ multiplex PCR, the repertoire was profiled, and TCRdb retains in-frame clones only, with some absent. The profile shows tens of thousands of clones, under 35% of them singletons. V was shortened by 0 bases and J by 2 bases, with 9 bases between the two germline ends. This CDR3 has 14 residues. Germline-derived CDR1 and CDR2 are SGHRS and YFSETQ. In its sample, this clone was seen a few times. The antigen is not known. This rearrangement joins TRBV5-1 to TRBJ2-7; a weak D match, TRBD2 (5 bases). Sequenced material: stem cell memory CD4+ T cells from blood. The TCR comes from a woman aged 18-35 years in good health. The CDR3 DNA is TGCGCCAGCAGCTTGGAGGCGGGCCCCTACGAGCAGTACTTC. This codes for CASSLEAGPYEQYF.